This TCR beta chain stems from a study of blood T cells in healthy people across ages. On this clonotype itself: Its cognate antigen is unknown.

From germline, CDR1 is SQVTM and CDR2 ANQGSEA. The CDR3 consists of 15 residues. V lost 6 bases to trimming and J lost 2 bases; unmatched junction nucleotides: 9. Using a J-beta primer mix together with a sample-barcoded 5' primer, a second PCR was run for about 7 to 12 cycles. A single record per CDR3 protein comes from TCRdb applying MiXCR to the 5' RACE reads. In the table there are around 800,000 distinct CDR3 sequences, about 53% of which are singletons. Study results and caveats: Diversity of TCR beta correlated strongly with naive T cell percentage. With unsorted PBMCs, a conclusive comparison of naive versus antigen-experienced cells was not possible. Observed TCR beta diversity per million T cells went down as age went up. This fall followed a roughly linear course with age.

The sequenced sample was blood. The clonotype comes from a man aged 80 or over in good health. V is TRBV29-1 and J is TRBJ2-3; the match to TRBD2 covers 9 bases. CDR3 in DNA: TGCAGCGTCGCCGGGACTAGCTTCACCACAGATACGCAGTATTTT. Translated: CSVAGTSFTTDTQYF.